The T cell receptor beta chain described here comes from a study of blood T cells in healthy people across ages (dated by TCRdb to between 2015 and 2017). A note on the overall study: In model experiments, template switching captured about one uniquely barcoded TCR beta cDNA molecule for every two T cells. To avoid experimental bias, donors of different ages were spread randomly across the sequencing lanes. Using deep sequencing normalized with unique cDNA molecular identifiers, the study measured how TCR beta repertoire diversity changes with age. Two additional independent replicas of 1 million unique cDNA reads from the same blood draw were analyzed for two donors (one aged 18 to 29 and one aged 80 or older). The donors were divided into four age groups: young (average around 17 years), middle-aged (about 40), aged (approximately 62) and long-lived (roughly 88). Points the paper makes about the study in general: Estimates of total diversity based on one million sequenced T cells were considered lower bounds and underestimates. Compared with the aged group, more naive CD4+ T cells, fewer expanded clones and increased TCR diversity were shown by the long-lived group, suggesting age selection. Conclusive comparison of naive and antigen-experienced compartments was prevented by the profiling of bulk unsorted PBMCs. Donor CMV infection status was unknown, potentially confounding age-related changes in expanded clonotypes. Observed TCR beta diversity per million T cells fell roughly linearly with age, and a significant reduction was already apparent by age around 44. Observed TCR beta diversity correlated strongly with the percentage of naive T cells measured by flow cytometry.

Concerning this clonotype itself: Its antigen is not yet known. At one end the junction does not follow the germline gene, possibly because of a read error.

The CDR3 runs 16 residues from the cysteine to the phenylalanine. Only CDR3 DNA remains: 48 bases, in frame from the first base. Receptors were amplified or captured by 5' RACE. These reads were obtained on an Illumina HiSeq 2500. The second PCR ran for about 6 to 11 cycles and used a J-beta primer mix along with a sample-barcoded 5' primer. A template-switch 5' adaptor carrying 12 random nucleotides introduced a unique molecular identifier onto each TCR beta cDNA molecule. At least 3 million CDR3-containing paired-end reads were obtained from each sample. The Mint cDNA synthesis kit, primed by a TRBC-specific oligonucleotide, was used to synthesize first-strand cDNA from all RNA. Following uracil-DNA glycosylase treatment, all cDNA underwent a first 18-cycle PCR with the universal primers M1SS and BC2_uni_R. Per the original workflow: For normalization, 1 million high-quality reads were randomly selected from each sample, with every read carrying a distinct molecular identifier. Reads with shared molecular identifiers were discarded instead of being binned into consensus sequences. MiTCR, run with a Q25 quality threshold and the strictest error-elimination algorithm, handled CDR3 identification, clonotype clustering and error correction. A nonparametric unseen species model with Euler transformation was used to estimate lower-bound total TCR beta diversity. TCRdb reran the public reads through fastp at Q25 and MiXCR, keeping productive beta chains. Entries that share a CDR3 protein sequence are merged under the most common genes and DNA. These V and J calls are TCRdb output, not the study's own analysis. A total of about 1.1 million distinct CDR3 sequences appear in this sample, approximately 38% of them only once. The top ten clonotypes cover around 13% of the sample.

Donors were under 40 systemically healthy Caucasian individuals from Russia aged roughly 6 to 90 years. Roughly 9 milliliters of peripheral blood were drawn from each donor into EDTA-treated Vacutainer tubes. Ficoll-Paque density-gradient centrifugation was used to isolate PBMCs, with at least 6.5 million per sample. Trizol reagent was used to extract total RNA from PBMCs, with at least 5 micrograms per sample. For every donor, flow cytometry on a PBMC aliquot measured the percentage of naive CD45RAhigh/CD27high T cells. The receptor comes from a man aged 18 to 30 in good health. This chain joins TRBV12-3 or TRBV12-4 to TRBJ2-3; the D gene is not confidently resolved. Sequencing was performed on blood. The CDR3: CASSFQHLLFTDTEYF. The base sequence is TGTGCCAGCAGTTTTCAGCACCTGTTGTTCACAGATACGGAGTATTTT.